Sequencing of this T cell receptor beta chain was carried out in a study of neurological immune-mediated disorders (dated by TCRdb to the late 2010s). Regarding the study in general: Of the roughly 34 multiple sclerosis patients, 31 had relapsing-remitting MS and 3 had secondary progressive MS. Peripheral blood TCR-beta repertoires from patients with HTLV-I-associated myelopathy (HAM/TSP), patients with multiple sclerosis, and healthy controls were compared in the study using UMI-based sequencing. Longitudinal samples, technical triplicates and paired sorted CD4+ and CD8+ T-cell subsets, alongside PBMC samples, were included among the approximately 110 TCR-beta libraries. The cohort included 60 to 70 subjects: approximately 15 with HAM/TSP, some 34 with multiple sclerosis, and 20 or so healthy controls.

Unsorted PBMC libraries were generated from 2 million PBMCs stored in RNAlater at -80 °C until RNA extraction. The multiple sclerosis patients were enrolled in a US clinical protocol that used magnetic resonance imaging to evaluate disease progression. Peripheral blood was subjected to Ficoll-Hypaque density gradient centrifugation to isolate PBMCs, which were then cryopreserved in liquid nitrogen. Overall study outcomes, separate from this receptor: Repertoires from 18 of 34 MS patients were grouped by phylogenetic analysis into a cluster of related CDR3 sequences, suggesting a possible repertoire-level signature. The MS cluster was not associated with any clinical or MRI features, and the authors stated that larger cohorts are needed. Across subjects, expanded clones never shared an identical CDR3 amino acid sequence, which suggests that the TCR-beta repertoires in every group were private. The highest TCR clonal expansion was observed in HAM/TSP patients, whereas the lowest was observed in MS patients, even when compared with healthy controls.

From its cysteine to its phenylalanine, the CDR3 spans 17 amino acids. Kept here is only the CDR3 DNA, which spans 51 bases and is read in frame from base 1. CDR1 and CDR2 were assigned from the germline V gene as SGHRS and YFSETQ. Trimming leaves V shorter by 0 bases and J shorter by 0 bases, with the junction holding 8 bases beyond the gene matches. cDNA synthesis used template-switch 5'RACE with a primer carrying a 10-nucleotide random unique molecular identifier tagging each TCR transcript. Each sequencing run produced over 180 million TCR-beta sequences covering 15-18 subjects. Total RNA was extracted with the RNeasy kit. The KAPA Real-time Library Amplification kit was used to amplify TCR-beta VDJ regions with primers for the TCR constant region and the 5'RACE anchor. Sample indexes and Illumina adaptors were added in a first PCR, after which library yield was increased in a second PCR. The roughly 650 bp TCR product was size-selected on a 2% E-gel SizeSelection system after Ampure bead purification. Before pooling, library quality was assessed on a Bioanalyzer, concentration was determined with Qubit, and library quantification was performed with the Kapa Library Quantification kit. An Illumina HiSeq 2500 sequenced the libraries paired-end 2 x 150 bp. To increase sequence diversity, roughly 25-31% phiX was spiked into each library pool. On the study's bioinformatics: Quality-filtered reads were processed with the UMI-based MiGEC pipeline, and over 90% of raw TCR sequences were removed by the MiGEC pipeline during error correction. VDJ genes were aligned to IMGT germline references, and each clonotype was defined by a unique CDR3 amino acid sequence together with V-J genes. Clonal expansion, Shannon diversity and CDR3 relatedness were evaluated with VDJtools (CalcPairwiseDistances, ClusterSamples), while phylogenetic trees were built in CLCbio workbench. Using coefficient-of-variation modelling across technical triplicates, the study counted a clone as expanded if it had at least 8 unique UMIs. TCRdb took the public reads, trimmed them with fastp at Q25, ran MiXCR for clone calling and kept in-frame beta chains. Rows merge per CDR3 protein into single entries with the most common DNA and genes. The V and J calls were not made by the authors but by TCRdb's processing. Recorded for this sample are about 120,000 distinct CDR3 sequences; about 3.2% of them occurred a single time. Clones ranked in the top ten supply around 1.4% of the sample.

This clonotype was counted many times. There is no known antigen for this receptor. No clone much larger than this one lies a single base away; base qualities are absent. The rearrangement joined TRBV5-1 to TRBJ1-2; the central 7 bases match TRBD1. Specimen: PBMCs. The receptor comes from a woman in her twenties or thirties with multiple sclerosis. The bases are TGCGCCAGCAGCTTGGAAGGACAGGTGGGAGCTAACTATGGCTACACCTTC. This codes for CASSLEGQVGANYGYTF.